These 11 T cell receptor beta chains came from one sample sequenced in a study of cytomegalovirus exposure and HLA in healthy donors (dated by TCRdb to the late 2010s). Receptors were amplified or captured by the immunoSEQ multiplex PCR assay. For the multiplex PCR, a mixture combining 60 forward primers for TCR Vbeta segments and 13 reverse primers for TCR Jbeta segments was used. Drawn from immuneACCESS, this table holds only the in-frame rearrangements with V and J called that TCRdb kept. Clones are partly lost; checked studies trace under half to an unresolved V gene and leave the rest unexplained. The sample table holds around 180,000 clones, of which just under 80% were seen once. About 12% of the sample is taken by the ten largest. The specimen sequenced was PBMCs. Every receptor here comes from a woman between 45 and 65 years old in good health and CMV-seropositive.

V gene TRBV6-1 combines with J gene TRBJ1-5; TRBD1 aligns across 7 bases. Germline V gene data show CDR1 as MNHNS and CDR2 as SASEGT. The CDR3 has 16 residues. V shed 4 bases, J shed 11 bases, and the junction held 17 bases outside the gene matches. CDR3 in DNA: TGTGCCAGCAGTGCGACAGGGCCCACACCCCTCCACTCCCAGCATTTT. Amino acids: CASSATGPTPLHSQHF.

The chain carries TRBV9 and TRBJ2-1, with D hard to call. Germline-derived CDR1 and CDR2 are SGDLS and YYNGEE. The V and J ends lost 4 bases and 7 bases respectively, with 18 bases between them. This CDR3 has 15 amino acids. Here the CDR3 reads CASSPLAGLKNEQFF. The DNA of the CDR3 is TGTGCCAGCAGCCCATTAGCTGGTCTGAAAAATGAGCAGTTCTTC.

This chain joins TRBV6-1 and TRBJ1-1, with D perhaps TRBD1 (5 bases). The CDR3 extends over 15 amino acids. Trimming stripped 2 bases from V and 6 bases from J, with 16 bases between. Per germline, CDR1 MNHNS and CDR2 SASEGT. The CDR3 sequence is CASSEYPDRIPEAFF. Here the CDR3 DNA reads TGTGCCAGCAGTGAATACCCTGACAGAATCCCTGAAGCTTTCTTT.

CDR3 DNA sequence: TGCGCCAGCAGCCCGCGGACAGGGTCTGGCACCGGGGAGCTGTTTTTT. It translates to CASSPRTGSGTGELFF. V is TRBV5-1 and J is TRBJ2-2; 8 nucleotides match TRBD1. The trim removed 4 bases at V and 4 bases at J, leaving 9 bases unmatched. CDR1 is SGHRS, CDR2 YFSETQ, per germline. CDR3 length: 16 amino acids.

The genes are TRBV9 and TRBJ2-2, with D maybe TRBD2 (6 bases). The V gene's germline CDR1 is SGDLS and CDR2 YYNGEE. This CDR3 contains 15 residues. V lost 4 bases to trimming and J lost 6 bases, with 16 bases between them. The CDR3 region has the DNA TGTGCCAGCAGCTCGGAAAACACTAGCCCCGGGGAGCTGTTTTTT. This sequence encodes CASSSENTSPGELFF.

The chain couples TRBV5-4 to TRBJ2-7; D gene unclear. The CDR3 is 11 amino acids. V gave up 1 base and J gave up 3 bases, with 2 bases separating them. Germline V gene data show CDR1 as SGHNT and CDR2 as YYREEE (reference sequence). The CDR3 nucleotides read TGTGCCAGCAGCTTGTACTACGAGCAGTACTTC. Its protein is CASSLYYEQYF.

This clone was counted only a few times. V gene TRBV4-1 combines with J gene TRBJ2-1; 8 bases align to TRBD2. The CDR3 runs to 16 residues. CDR1 and CDR2 from the germline V gene are MGHRA and YSYEKL. V dropped 0 bases and J dropped 10; count of bases not matched to a gene: 11. The CDR3 nucleotides read TGCGCCAGCAGCCAAGATCGGGGTACTAGCGGACGGGAGCAGTTCTTC. Its translation: CASSQDRGTSGREQFF.

The J gene is TRBJ1-2, the V gene TRBV6-1, with a possible D match to TRBD1 (6 bases). V was shortened by 1 base and J by 5 bases, with 8 bases between the two germline ends. This CDR3 contains 13 residues. Looked up from germline, CDR1 is MNHNS and CDR2 is SASEGT. The CDR3 protein is CASSEVQGYGYTF. CDR3 in DNA: TGTGCCAGCAGTGAAGTACAGGGTTATGGCTACACCTTC.

The chain has TRBV1 and TRBJ2-3; the DNA was not compared with TRBD2, the D call given in the table. TRBV1 is a known pseudogene. CDR3 size: 17 residues. The DNA of the CDR3 is TGCACCAGCAGTCCTGGACTAGCGGGGGCCGCGTGGGATACGCAGTATTTT. Translating gives CTSSPGLAGAAWDTQYF.

The chain uses TRBV5-1 and TRBJ2-7; 8 nucleotides match TRBD1. The V and J ends lost 5 bases and 5 bases, in that order; junction bases with no gene match: 15. Germline V lookup: CDR1 SGHRS, CDR2 YFSETQ. The CDR3 covers 16 residues. The CDR3 loop is CASRTLSPGGKDEQYF. The CDR3 DNA reads as TGCGCCAGCAGGACATTATCTCCAGGGGGCAAGGACGAGCAGTACTTC.

The chain employs TRBV5-6 and TRBJ1-1; no definite D call. This CDR3 is 12 amino acids long. The V and J ends lost 2 bases and 5 bases respectively, with 7 bases between them. In germline, CDR1 is SGHDT, CDR2 YYEEEE. The CDR3 DNA is TGTGCCAGCAGCTTACTGCAAACTGAAGCTTTCTTT. This encodes CASSLLQTEAFF.